This is a list of T cell receptor beta chains from one sample in a study of technical replicates of blood from a few donors. Profiled with immunoSEQ multiplex PCR; TCRdb holds only in-frame clones, not every one. The sample records under 100,000 clones, roughly 94% being singletons. Sequenced: T cells isolated from PBMCs. The receptors here all came from a human donor in good health. The CDR3 runs from the conserved cysteine through the conserved F or W. Each record gives: V gene, clone size, J gene, D gene, CDR3 protein, CDR3 DNA. The D gene is left open where the match is weak. Size tells how often a clone was seen (once, few, many) or the class of an expanded clone, and some rows leave it out.

v_gene: TRBV28; abundance: NA; j_gene: TRBJ2-7; d_gene: NA; CDR3aa: CASSFPFRGQSSYEQYF; CDR3nt: TGTGCCAGCAGTTTCCCATTTCGTGGGCAGAGCTCCTACGAGCAGTACTTC
v_gene: TRBV6-1; abundance: NA; j_gene: TRBJ1-2; d_gene: TRBD1; CDR3aa: CASSEATGQNYGYTF; CDR3nt: TGTGCCAGCAGTGAAGCGACAGGGCAGAACTATGGCTACACCTTC
v_gene: TRBV5-5; abundance: NA; j_gene: TRBJ2-2; d_gene: TRBD2; CDR3aa: CASRRVAGESGELFF; CDR3nt: TGTGCCAGCAGGCGGGTGGCGGGAGAATCCGGGGAGCTGTTTTTT
v_gene: TRBV11-2; abundance: NA; j_gene: TRBJ2-1; d_gene: NA; CDR3aa: CASSLRARGFLYNEQFF; CDR3nt: TGTGCCAGCAGCCTAAGGGCAAGGGGTTTCCTCTACAATGAGCAGTTCTTC
v_gene: TRBV5-1; abundance: NA; j_gene: TRBJ1-4; d_gene: NA; CDR3aa: CASSMRDGPNEKLFF; CDR3nt: TGCGCCAGCAGCATGCGGGACGGCCCGAATGAAAAACTGTTTTTT
v_gene: TRBV5-1; abundance: NA; j_gene: TRBJ2-7; d_gene: NA; CDR3aa: CASSLGTPTPYEQYF; CDR3nt: TGCGCCAGCAGCCTAGGGACTCCGACTCCGTACGAGCAGTACTTC
v_gene: TRBV7-3; abundance: NA; j_gene: TRBJ1-1; d_gene: NA; CDR3aa: CASSPRGGGMNTEAFF; CDR3nt: TGTGCCAGCAGCCCTCGAGGGGGGGGAATGAACACTGAAGCTTTCTTT
v_gene: TRBV2; abundance: few; j_gene: TRBJ2-4; d_gene: NA; CDR3aa: CASSDRGPSKNIQYF; CDR3nt: TGTGCCAGCAGTGACAGGGGTCCCAGCAAAAACATTCAGTACTTC
v_gene: TRBV27; abundance: NA; j_gene: TRBJ2-7; d_gene: NA; CDR3aa: CASSWMRDGEQYF; CDR3nt: TGTGCCAGCAGTTGGATGAGGGATGGGGAGCAGTACTTC
v_gene: TRBV6-6; abundance: NA; j_gene: TRBJ1-1; d_gene: TRBD1; CDR3aa: CASSLGQGWNTEAFF; CDR3nt: TGTGCCAGCAGTTTAGGACAGGGTTGGAACACTGAAGCTTTCTTT
v_gene: TRBV6-5; abundance: NA; j_gene: TRBJ2-5; d_gene: NA; CDR3aa: CASISGETQYF; CDR3nt: TGTGCCAGCATCTCGGGGGAGACCCAGTACTTC
v_gene: TRBV6-6; abundance: NA; j_gene: TRBJ2-7; d_gene: TRBD2; CDR3aa: CASTPASGNYEQYF; CDR3nt: TGTGCCAGCACCCCGGCTAGCGGGAACTACGAGCAGTACTTC
v_gene: TRBV27; abundance: NA; j_gene: TRBJ2-7; d_gene: NA; CDR3aa: CASSLGLTVTYEQYF; CDR3nt: TGTGCCAGCAGTTTAGGTCTTACGGTGACCTACGAGCAGTACTTC
v_gene: TRBV7-9; abundance: NA; j_gene: TRBJ1-4; d_gene: NA; CDR3aa: CASSLFLGGLNEKLFF; CDR3nt: TGTGCCAGCAGCCTCTTTTTGGGAGGCTTAAATGAAAAACTGTTTTTT
v_gene: TRBV5-5; abundance: NA; j_gene: TRBJ2-5; d_gene: TRBD2; CDR3aa: CASSRLAGVFGETQYF; CDR3nt: TGTGCCAGCAGCCGACTAGCGGGAGTTTTCGGAGAGACCCAGTACTTC
v_gene: TRBV6-5; abundance: few; j_gene: TRBJ1-2; d_gene: NA; CDR3aa: CASSYFGSGVNYGYTF; CDR3nt: TGTGCCAGCAGTTACTTTGGTTCGGGGGTTAACTATGGCTACACCTTC
v_gene: TRBV29-1; abundance: NA; j_gene: TRBJ2-1; d_gene: NA; CDR3aa: CSVEGELNEQFF; CDR3nt: TGCAGCGTTGAGGGCGAACTCAATGAGCAGTTCTTC
v_gene: TRBV5-1; abundance: NA; j_gene: TRBJ1-6; d_gene: NA; CDR3aa: CASSLGATGDSPLHF; CDR3nt: TGCGCCAGCAGCTTGGGAGCGACAGGAGATTCACCCCTCCACTTT
v_gene: TRBV7-9; abundance: NA; j_gene: TRBJ2-5; d_gene: TRBD2; CDR3aa: CASSPSLGTSQETQYF; CDR3nt: TGTGCCAGCAGCCCAAGCCTAGGGACTAGTCAAGAGACCCAGTACTTC
v_gene: TRBV13; abundance: NA; j_gene: TRBJ2-5; d_gene: NA; CDR3aa: CASSPTGEDGETQYF; CDR3nt: TGTGCCAGCAGCCCTACGGGGGAGGACGGGGAGACCCAGTACTTC
v_gene: TRBV5-1; abundance: NA; j_gene: TRBJ1-2; d_gene: TRBD1; CDR3aa: CASSAGQGIGYTF; CDR3nt: TGCGCCAGCAGCGCCGGACAGGGGATCGGCTACACCTTC
v_gene: TRBV7-9; abundance: NA; j_gene: TRBJ2-7; d_gene: TRBD2; CDR3aa: CASSSPLAGGPYEQYF; CDR3nt: TGTGCCAGCAGTTCTCCTTTAGCGGGAGGACCGTACGAGCAGTACTTC
v_gene: TRBV19; abundance: NA; j_gene: TRBJ2-2; d_gene: TRBD2; CDR3aa: CASTHAGGSWELFF; CDR3nt: TGTGCCAGTACGCACGCGGGAGGTAGCTGGGAGCTGTTTTTT
v_gene: TRBV6-1; abundance: NA; j_gene: TRBJ1-1; d_gene: NA; CDR3aa: CASNWSGTEAFF; CDR3nt: TGTGCCAGCAATTGGTCAGGGACTGAAGCTTTCTTT
v_gene: TRBV27; abundance: NA; j_gene: TRBJ2-1; d_gene: NA; CDR3aa: CASSLSRTFNEQFF; CDR3nt: TGTGCCAGCAGTTTATCCCGGACTTTCAATGAGCAGTTCTTC
v_gene: TRBV7-9; abundance: once; j_gene: TRBJ2-7; d_gene: TRBD2; CDR3aa: CASSLPQGLGEQYF; CDR3nt: TGTGCCAGCAGCTTACCGCAGGGACTAGGCGAGCAGTACTTC
v_gene: TRBV10-1; abundance: NA; j_gene: TRBJ2-2; d_gene: NA; CDR3aa: CASTLELNGELFF; CDR3nt: TGCGCCAGTACACTAGAGTTGAACGGGGAGCTGTTTTTT
v_gene: TRBV6-6; abundance: NA; j_gene: TRBJ2-3; d_gene: NA; CDR3aa: CASSHTDTQYF; CDR3nt: TGTGCCAGCAGTCACACAGATACGCAGTATTTT
v_gene: TRBV2; abundance: NA; j_gene: TRBJ1-5; d_gene: TRBD1; CDR3aa: CASSLGRGRREDQPQHF; CDR3nt: TGTGCCAGCTCTTTGGGCAGGGGGCGACGAGAGGATCAGCCCCAGCATTTT
v_gene: TRBV6-1; abundance: NA; j_gene: TRBJ1-6; d_gene: TRBD1; CDR3aa: CASSSGTGNSPLHF; CDR3nt: TGTGCCAGCAGTTCCGGGACAGGGAATTCACCCCTCCACTTT
v_gene: TRBV10-1; abundance: NA; j_gene: TRBJ2-3; d_gene: NA; CDR3aa: CASSDELVGGTDTQYF; CDR3nt: TGCGCCAGCAGCGATGAGCTGGTCGGGGGCACAGATACGCAGTATTTT
v_gene: TRBV5-1; abundance: NA; j_gene: TRBJ2-3; d_gene: NA; CDR3aa: CASSLEYRTDTQYF; CDR3nt: TGCGCCAGCAGCTTGGAGTACCGGACAGATACGCAGTATTTT
v_gene: TRBV7-9; abundance: NA; j_gene: TRBJ1-5; d_gene: NA; CDR3aa: CASSTGGVQPQHF; CDR3nt: TGTGCCAGCAGCACCGGAGGGGTTCAGCCCCAGCATTTT
v_gene: TRBV7-8; abundance: NA; j_gene: TRBJ2-1; d_gene: TRBD1; CDR3aa: CASSKTGVYNEQFF; CDR3nt: TGTGCCAGCAGTAAGACAGGGGTCTACAATGAGCAGTTCTTC
v_gene: TRBV5-1; abundance: NA; j_gene: TRBJ2-3; d_gene: NA; CDR3aa: CASSSTSTDTQYF; CDR3nt: TGCGCCAGCAGCTCCACTAGCACAGATACGCAGTATTTT
v_gene: TRBV7-8; abundance: NA; j_gene: TRBJ1-5; d_gene: NA; CDR3aa: CASTQEGVTTSNQPQHF; CDR3nt: TGTGCCAGCACCCAGGAAGGGGTTACTACTAGCAATCAGCCCCAGCATTTT
v_gene: TRBV18; abundance: NA; j_gene: TRBJ1-2; d_gene: TRBD1; CDR3aa: CASSPPWTGGSYGYTF; CDR3nt: TGTGCCAGCTCACCACCGTGGACAGGGGGCAGCTATGGCTACACCTTC
v_gene: TRBV19; abundance: few; j_gene: TRBJ1-1; d_gene: NA; CDR3aa: CASSQWPSFTTEAFF; CDR3nt: TGTGCCAGTAGTCAATGGCCCTCCTTTACCACTGAAGCTTTCTTT
v_gene: TRBV28; abundance: NA; j_gene: TRBJ2-1; d_gene: NA; CDR3aa: CASRLARNEQFF; CDR3nt: TGTGCCAGCAGACTAGCCCGCAATGAGCAGTTCTTC
v_gene: TRBV19; abundance: NA; j_gene: TRBJ2-7; d_gene: TRBD2; CDR3aa: CASSAPPRTSGAYEQYF; CDR3nt: TGTGCCAGTAGTGCGCCCCCCCGGACTAGCGGGGCCTACGAGCAGTACTTC
v_gene: TRBV5-1; abundance: NA; j_gene: TRBJ2-1; d_gene: TRBD1; CDR3aa: CASSLTTGQGSPWEQFF; CDR3nt: TGCGCCAGCAGCCTTACCACGGGACAGGGGTCCCCGTGGGAGCAGTTCTTC
v_gene: TRBV7-9; abundance: NA; j_gene: TRBJ2-2; d_gene: TRBD2; CDR3aa: CASSLGLAGVTGELFF; CDR3nt: TGTGCCAGCAGCTTAGGACTAGCGGGAGTAACCGGGGAGCTGTTTTTT
v_gene: TRBV19; abundance: NA; j_gene: TRBJ1-5; d_gene: NA; CDR3aa: CASCAVPGNQPQHF; CDR3nt: TGTGCCAGTTGTGCAGTTCCTGGCAATCAGCCCCAGCATTTT
v_gene: TRBV7-7; abundance: NA; j_gene: TRBJ2-3; d_gene: TRBD2; CDR3aa: CASSPSLAGGTDTQYF; CDR3nt: TGTGCCAGCAGCCCATCACTAGCGGGAGGCACAGATACGCAGTATTTT
v_gene: TRBV10-3; abundance: NA; j_gene: TRBJ1-2; d_gene: NA; CDR3aa: CATHQPLSIEDGYTF; CDR3nt: TGTGCCACCCACCAACCCCTTTCTATAGAGGATGGCTACACCTTC